This entry is about one T cell receptor beta chain. Its antigen is undetermined. One junction end disagrees with the germline gene, perhaps due to a read error. At sampling all donors were nominally healthy, likely with unrecorded immune exposures. This sample stems from a study of cytomegalovirus exposure and HLA in healthy donors. Findings and caveats of the study: In a later analysis, HLA-associated beta chains showed higher expansion and lower generation probabilities than comparable chains. Later analysis suggested most CMV-associated TCR beta chains were HLA-restricted.

The CDR3 runs to 14 residues. Per germline, CDR1 SSHAT and CDR2 FNYEAQ (reference sequence). Primers included in the PCR were 60 Vbeta and 13 Jbeta primers. The authors' processing: About 88 million unique TCR beta chains, some 9.9 million of them shared, were counted by a later analysis. The table came from immunoSEQ multiplex PCR; TCRdb's copy has only in-frame clones and leaves some out. That table gives V, J and clone size, and the DNA gave D and trimming. The sample shows about 160,000 clones, approximately 84% of them seen only once. The sequencing input was PBMCs. The clonotype originates from a woman aged 40 to 55 in good health and CMV-seropositive. The genes are TRBV7-7 and TRBJ2-5; no reliable D call. As DNA, the CDR3 is TGTGCTAGCAGCTTGAACCCGGGTTTAGAGACCCAGTACTTC. Amino acids: CASSLNPGLETQYF. The whole variable domain, filled in from reference TRBV7-7 and TRBJ2-5, reads GAGVSQSPRYKVTKRGQDVTLRCDPISSHATLYWYQQALGQGPEFLTYFNYEAQPDKSGLPSDRFSAERPEGSISTLTIQRTEQRDSAMYRCASSLNPGLETQYFGPGTRLLVL.